Listed here are 30 T cell receptor beta chains from one sample, sequenced in a study of radiotherapy plus CTLA-4 blockade in lung cancer. Sequencing was performed with immunoSEQ multiplex PCR; in TCRdb, only in-frame clones are kept and a portion is missing. Among approximately 81,000 clones listed, around 76% were seen once. Sequenced here: peripheral blood, sampled from a patient treated with radiotherapy plus ipilimumab. These TCRs come from a human donor with non-small cell lung cancer who had a partial response to radiotherapy plus ipilimumab. Some clones in this sample may be carry-over from other donors' samples.

This rearrangement joins TRBV4-3 to TRBJ1-4, with unresolved D. The CDR3 length is 15 residues. Trimming removed 0 bases from V and 8 bases from J, with 13 bases in between. Germline CDR1 and CDR2: LGHNA and YSLEER. As DNA, the CDR3 is TGCGCCAGCAGCCAAGATCGGGGAGGAGGGGAAAAACTGTTTTTT. Translation: CASSQDRGGGEKLFF.

The V call is TRBV7-2, the J call TRBJ2-1; 8 bases are shared with TRBD1. This CDR3 is built from 16 residues. J lost 7 bases, V lost 5 bases, and 13 bases had no gene match. CDR1 and CDR2 from the germline V gene are SGHTA and FQGNSA. CDR3 coding DNA: TGTGCCAGCAGCCCCTGGACAGGGCGGTTATCAAATGAGCAGTTCTTC. Protein: CASSPWTGRLSNEQFF.

CDR3 DNA sequence: TGTGCCAGCAGTCGAAAGGGGGATACGCAGTATTTT. This encodes CASSRKGDTQYF. This sequence joins TRBV21-1 and TRBJ2-3; the table's D call, TRBD1, has no DNA check behind it. TRBV21-1 is marked as a pseudogene. The CDR3 is 12 residues long.

This chain's CDR3 is CASSFLAGGWNTGELFF. The CDR3 DNA reads as TGTGCCAGCAGTTTCCTAGCGGGAGGGTGGAACACCGGGGAGCTGTTTTTT. This sequence joins TRBV27 and TRBJ2-2, with 12 bases aligning to TRBD2. Trimming at V came to 3 bases and at J to 1 base, leaving 3 bases not matched to a gene. Germline CDR1 MNHEY, CDR2 SMNVEV (reference sequence). This CDR3 region has 17 residues.

This clone appeared a few times. Different DNA sequences within this sample yield the same CDR3. The chain recombines TRBV18 with TRBJ1-1; D not certain. CDR1 is KGHSH and CDR2 is LQKENI in the germline V gene. This CDR3 region has 13 residues. V shed 1 base and J shed 3 bases, with 6 bases lying between them. CDR3: CASSPHADTEAFF. As DNA, the CDR3 is TGTGCCAGCTCACCACACGCGGACACTGAAGCTTTCTTT.

V is TRBV19 and J is TRBJ1-1; possibly TRBD1 for D (6 bases). The CDR3 loop spans 14 amino acids. Germline V gene sequence: CDR1 LNHDA, CDR2 SQIVND (reference sequence). Trimming stripped 3 bases from V and 3 bases from J, with 11 bases between. The DNA of the CDR3 is TGTGCCAGTAGTATTGGCAGGGGCCACACTGAAGCTTTCTTT. Protein sequence: CASSIGRGHTEAFF.

The table lists this clone with a count of one. This chain joins TRBV11-2 and TRBJ2-2; TRBD1 matches at 9 bases. V shed 3 bases, J shed 4 bases, and the junction held 3 bases outside the gene matches. CDR1 and CDR2 (germline): SGHAT, FQNNGV. The CDR3 runs to 15 residues. In DNA, the CDR3 is TGTGCCAGCAGCTTCGACAGGGGGAGCACCGGGGAGCTGTTTTTT. Translation: CASSFDRGSTGELFF. Complete variable domain (other parts from reference TRBV11-2 and TRBJ2-2): EAGVAQSPRYKIIEKRQSVAFWCNPISGHATLYWYQQILGQGPKLLIQFQNNGVVDDSQLPKDRFSAERLKGVDSTLKIQPAKLEDSAVYLCASSFDRGSTGELFFGEGSRLTVL.

This chain connects TRBV7-9 to TRBJ2-7; D possibly corresponds to TRBD1 (6 bases). Germline V CDR1 and CDR2: SEHNR, FQNEAQ (reference sequence). V was pared by 4 bases and J by 7 bases, with 11 bases between. This CDR3 spans 12 amino acids. The CDR3 protein is CASSSATGEQYF. The CDR3 DNA sequence: TGTGCCAGCAGCTCTGCAACAGGGGAGCAGTACTTC.

This sequence joins TRBV5-1 and TRBJ1-5, with D hard to call. With 5 bases removed from V and 4 bases from J, the gap between germline ends came to 10 bases. Germline V gene data show CDR1 as SGHRS and CDR2 as YFSETQ. This CDR3 comprises 13 residues. The CDR3 loop is CASSFETNQPQHF. The CDR3 DNA sequence: TGCGCCAGCAGTTTCGAAACTAATCAGCCCCAGCATTTT.

This chain joins TRBV7-7 and TRBJ1-3; no clear D. V was shortened by 2 bases and J by 2 bases, with 7 bases between the two germline ends. The germline V gene encodes CDR1 SSHAT and CDR2 FNYEAQ (reference sequence). The CDR3 runs 14 residues. The CDR3 sequence is CASSLIITGNTIYF. The DNA of the CDR3 is TGTGCCAGCAGCTTAATCATCACTGGAAACACCATATATTTT.

The chain is built from TRBV6-6 and TRBJ2-1, with 8 bases aligning to TRBD1. The V gene's germline CDR1 is MNHNY and CDR2 SVGAGI (reference sequence). V lost 8 bases to trimming and J lost 2 bases; unmatched junction nucleotides: 5. The CDR3 loop spans 14 amino acids. The CDR3 sequence is CASSGQGPYNEQFF. The CDR3 DNA is TGTGCCAGCTCCGGACAGGGCCCCTACAATGAGCAGTTCTTC.

This chain connects TRBV4-3 to TRBJ2-3, with 7 nucleotides matching TRBD2. Per the germline V gene, CDR1 is LGHNA and CDR2 is YSLEER. V shed 2 bases, J shed 5 bases, and the junction held 7 bases outside the gene matches. The CDR3 has 15 amino acids. The CDR3 is CASSQSGLVLDTQYF. The CDR3 DNA sequence: TGCGCCAGCAGCCAATCCGGACTAGTGTTAGATACGCAGTATTTT.

The DNA of the CDR3 is TGTGCCAGCAGTCCATTCACGGGAGGGCCAATCGAGCAGTACTTC. Encoded protein: CASSPFTGGPIEQYF. The chain carries TRBV27 and TRBJ2-7; TRBD2 matches at 8 bases. The J segment lost 6 bases and the V segment lost 5 bases, leaving 12 bases of the junction unmatched. CDR1 MNHEY and CDR2 SMNVEV come from the germline V gene (reference sequence). This CDR3 comprises 15 residues.

This clone was counted once. V is TRBV27 and J is TRBJ1-5; D call uncertain. Trimming left V 7 bases short and J 2 bases short, with 6 bases between. Looked up from germline, CDR1 is MNHEY and CDR2 is SMNVEV (reference sequence). The CDR3 length is 12 residues. CDR3 sequence reads: CASKSGNQPQHF. The CDR3 coding sequence is TGTGCCAGCAAATCTGGCAATCAGCCCCAGCATTTT.

V usage is TRBV4-1 and J usage is TRBJ2-3; 13 bases fit TRBD2. The CDR3 extends over 20 amino acids. V shed 0 bases, J shed 7 bases, and the junction held 16 bases outside the gene matches. Germline CDR1 is MGHRA and CDR2 is YSYEKL. CDR3 amino acids: CASSQDPGGLAGVGSNTQYF. DNA for the CDR3: TGCGCCAGCAGCCAAGATCCGGGAGGACTAGCGGGAGTCGGGTCGAATACGCAGTATTTT.

The sample holds a few counts of this clone. The chain links TRBV9 to TRBJ1-5; TRBD1 matches at 7 bases. The CDR3 contains 18 residues. The junction had 16 bases not matched to a gene; V was cut back by 4 bases and J by 3 bases. In germline, CDR1 is SGDLS, CDR2 YYNGEE. DNA for the CDR3: TGTGCCAGCAGCCAGACAAGCGGCCCAGGGGGATTCAATCAGCCCCAGCATTTT. As protein: CASSQTSGPGGFNQPQHF.

This clone was picked up a small number of times. The V gene is TRBV30, the J gene TRBJ2-5, with no clear D. V gave up 0 bases and J gave up 1 base, with 9 bases separating them. Germline V gene data show CDR1 as GTSNPN and CDR2 as SVGIG (reference sequence). The CDR3 totals 14 residues. CDR3 protein: CAWSVYSSQETQYF. CDR3 nucleotides: TGTGCCTGGAGTGTCTACAGCAGCCAAGAGACCCAGTACTTC.

This clone turned up a few times. This chain links TRBV2 with TRBJ1-1; possibly TRBD1 for D (5 bases). The CDR3 has 16 residues. Trimming left V 3 bases short and J 1 base short, with 15 bases between. Germline assignment: CDR1 SNHLY and CDR2 FYNNEI. The CDR3: CASSDPQERGNTEAFF. Written as DNA, the CDR3 is TGTGCCAGCAGTGACCCACAGGAAAGAGGGAACACTGAAGCTTTCTTT.

About this clone: The identical CDR3 is also encoded by other nucleotide sequences in the sample. The V gene is TRBV9, the J gene TRBJ2-5; D is unresolved. Germline V CDR1 and CDR2: SGDLS, YYNGEE. The CDR3 is 14 amino acids. Between the trimmed V and J ends, which lost 0 bases and 5 bases, there was a span of 11 bases. The chain's CDR3 is CASSVGRGWETQYF. The CDR3 DNA is TGTGCCAGCAGCGTAGGTAGAGGATGGGAGACCCAGTACTTC.

The rearrangement uses TRBV5-1 and TRBJ2-7; D is possibly TRBD2 (7 bases). The V end was cut by 1 base, the J end by 3 bases, with 8 bases between. The germline V gene encodes CDR1 SGHRS and CDR2 YFSETQ. The CDR3 has 13 amino acids. The CDR3: CASSLRGGYEQYF. The CDR3 nucleotides read TGCGCCAGCAGCTTGAGGGGGGGCTACGAGCAGTACTTC.

The chain combines TRBV19 with TRBJ2-5, with D maybe TRBD1 (7 bases). This CDR3 spans 12 amino acids. V was cut by 8 bases and J by 5 bases, with 12 bases left in between. Per germline, CDR1 LNHDA and CDR2 SQIVND (reference sequence). CDR3 coding DNA: TGTGCCAGTGCCTCAGGGGGGGAGACCCAGTACTTC. Amino acids: CASASGGETQYF.

This clone appeared once. The chain employs TRBV6-5 and TRBJ2-3; D remains unclear. Germline V gene sequence: CDR1 MNHEY, CDR2 SVGAGI. The CDR3 runs 15 residues. The V gene lost 6 bases and the J gene lost 0 bases, with 13 bases spanning the gap. Here the CDR3 reads CASSYRASSTDTQYF. The CDR3 coding sequence is TGTGCCAGCAGCTACAGAGCTTCTAGCACAGATACGCAGTATTTT.

The rearrangement joins TRBV6-1 to TRBJ1-5; TRBD1 aligns across 9 bases. Germline lookup yields CDR1 MNHNS and CDR2 SASEGT. This CDR3 is built from 16 residues. V trimming: 0 bases; J trimming: 5 bases; junction bases outside the gene matches: 5. CDR3 bases: TGTGCCAGCAGTGAAGCGGGACAGGGTTTGGATCAGCCCCAGCATTTT. It translates to CASSEAGQGLDQPQHF.

The rearrangement links TRBV15 to TRBJ2-3; TRBD2 aligns across 9 bases. There are 17 residues in the CDR3. Germline loops: CDR1 LNHNV, CDR2 YYDKDF (reference sequence). Trimming removed 1 base from V and 6 bases from J; junction bases left unmatched: 11. The CDR3 DNA sequence: TGTGCCACCAGCAGAGGATCGGGGCGGGGGGGCCCGGATACGCAGTATTTT. Translating gives CATSRGSGRGGPDTQYF.

The J gene is TRBJ1-1, the V gene TRBV6-1, with D perhaps matching TRBD1 (5 bases). The CDR3 length is 13 residues. Germline loops: CDR1 MNHNS, CDR2 SASEGT. V lost 6 bases and J lost 4, with 12 bases in between. The CDR3 bases are TGTGCCAGCAGCCAGGGTCGCGTCACTGAAGCTTTCTTT. This encodes CASSQGRVTEAFF.

The rearrangement links TRBV29-1 to TRBJ2-7; 7 bases agree with TRBD1. In germline, CDR1 is SQVTM, CDR2 ANQGSEA. The CDR3 runs to 14 residues. The junction had 6 bases not matched to a gene; V was cut back by 1 base and J by 3 bases. The CDR3 region has the DNA TGCAGCGTTGAAGGTCTAGGGGGCGGCTACGAGCAGTACTTC. As protein: CSVEGLGGGYEQYF.

The chain joins TRBV5-1 to TRBJ2-2; 12 bases fit TRBD2. With 6 bases clipped from V and 1 base from J, the junction kept 10 bases outside the gene matches. This CDR3 has 18 residues. The germline gives CDR1 SGHRS, CDR2 YFSETQ. CDR3 region: CASKGTTSGSVNTGELFF. CDR3 DNA: TGCGCCAGCAAAGGGACGACTAGCGGGAGTGTGAACACCGGGGAGCTGTTTTTT.

The J gene is TRBJ2-5, the V gene TRBV5-1; 7 bases line up with TRBD1. Trimming at V came to 4 bases and at J to 5 bases, leaving 8 bases not matched to a gene. The CDR3 totals 14 residues. Germline CDR1 is SGHRS and CDR2 is YFSETQ. CDR3 DNA: TGCGCCAGCAGCCCAGGGACAGCGAGGGAGACCCAGTACTTC. Translating gives CASSPGTARETQYF.

The J gene is TRBJ1-1, the V gene TRBV11-3; TRBD1 matches 7 bases. Trimming removed 3 bases from V and 3 bases from J; junction bases left unmatched: 13. This CDR3 contains 17 residues. Germline CDR1 reads SGHNT; CDR2 reads YENEEA. DNA of the CDR3: TGTGCCAGCAGCTTCCACAACCTGTCCACAGGGGACACTGAAGCTTTCTTT. It codes for CASSFHNLSTGDTEAFF.

The chain links TRBV7-4 to TRBJ2-3; 12 bases map to TRBD2. With V trimmed by 1 base and J by 0 bases, 11 bases remained unmatched. The CDR3 is made up of 20 amino acids. Germline lookup yields CDR1 SGHVT and CDR2 SQSDAQ. The CDR3 loop is CASSLELAGGWDFSTDTQYF. The CDR3 nucleotides read TGTGCCAGCAGCTTAGAACTAGCGGGAGGTTGGGACTTCAGCACAGATACGCAGTATTTT.